This is a list of T cell receptor beta chains from one sample in a study of graft-versus-host responses after intestinal transplantation. This table comes from immunoSEQ multiplex PCR, and its TCRdb copy is limited to in-frame clones, with some not included. The table has approximately 130,000 clones, about 92% seen once. Which antigens these TCRs recognize remains unknown. The source material was unstimulated CD4+ T cells sorted from spleen or lymph node cells, sampled before intestinal transplant. These receptor sequences come from a human donor who received an intestinal transplant. CDR3s include the opening cysteine and the closing phenylalanine or tryptophan. The D gene is left open where the match is weak. A clone size is listed for some rows: how often the clone was seen (once, few, many), or a class if it is expanded.

v_call	j_call	clone_size	d_call	cdr3_aa	cdr3_nt
TRBV5-4	TRBJ1-1	-	-	CASSLEAGNTEAFF	TGTGCCAGCAGCTTGGAGGCGGGGAACACTGAAGCTTTCTTT
TRBV6-1	TRBJ1-4	-	TRBD1	CASSDVGQANEKLFF	TGTGCCAGCAGTGACGTCGGACAGGCTAATGAAAAACTGTTTTTT
TRBV18	TRBJ2-1	-	-	CASSPDLSSYNEQFF	TGTGCCAGCTCGCCAGATCTTAGCTCCTACAATGAGCAGTTCTTC
TRBV5-1	TRBJ2-1	-	TRBD2	CASSLLAGVNNEQFF	TGCGCCAGCAGCCTTCTAGCGGGGGTTAACAATGAGCAGTTCTTC
TRBV2	TRBJ1-6	-	TRBD1	CASSGDRQSPLHF	TGTGCCAGCAGTGGGGACAGGCAATCACCCCTCCACTTT
TRBV5-4	TRBJ2-5	-	-	CASSLSVGSGETQYF	TGTGCCAGCAGCTTGTCTGTGGGATCGGGAGAGACCCAGTACTTC
TRBV19	TRBJ2-1	-	TRBD1	CASSIGDRYNEQFF	TGTGCCAGTAGTATAGGGGACAGGTACAATGAGCAGTTCTTC
TRBV6-6	TRBJ1-3	-	-	CASIPASSGNTIYF	TGTGCCAGCATACCGGCGTCCTCTGGAAACACCATATATTTT
TRBV11-2	TRBJ2-3	-	-	CASSQSRDTQYF	TGTGCCAGCAGCCAAAGTCGAGATACGCAGTATTTT
TRBV5-1	TRBJ2-2	-	-	CASSLIGANTGELFF	TGCGCCAGCAGCTTGATAGGGGCGAACACCGGGGAGCTGTTTTTT
TRBV5-4	TRBJ1-4	-	-	CATRDGTNEKLFF	TGTGCCACCCGGGACGGAACTAATGAAAAACTGTTTTTT
TRBV7-9	TRBJ1-3	-	-	CASRALGRVGNTIYF	TGTGCCAGCAGAGCCCTTGGGAGGGTCGGAAACACCATATATTTT
TRBV18	TRBJ2-3	-	TRBD1	CASSRTGSTDTQYF	TGTGCCAGCTCCAGGACAGGGAGCACAGATACGCAGTATTTT
TRBV27	TRBJ2-3	-	-	CASSLIRATDTQYF	TGTGCCAGCAGTTTGATTAGGGCCACAGATACGCAGTATTTT
TRBV7-8	TRBJ1-5	-	-	CASSPTGNQPQHF	TGTGCCAGCAGCCCTACGGGCAATCAGCCCCAGCATTTT
TRBV15	TRBJ1-1	-	-	CATSRPFPSGNTEAFF	TGTGCCACCAGCAGACCTTTCCCGTCGGGGAACACTGAAGCTTTCTTT
TRBV25-1	TRBJ1-4	-	-	CASSEESRFKKLFF	TGTGCCAGCAGTGAAGAGTCGCGGTTTAAAAAACTGTTTTTT
TRBV5-1	TRBJ1-1	-	-	CASSLGQIANTEAFF	TGCGCCAGCAGCTTAGGACAGATTGCGAACACTGAAGCTTTCTTT
TRBV6-6	TRBJ1-5	-	-	CASRSDKYQPQHF	TGTGCCAGCAGATCCGACAAATATCAGCCCCAGCATTTT
TRBV10-3	TRBJ1-2	-	TRBD1	CAISEDRGLHGYTF	TGTGCCATCAGTGAAGACAGGGGGCTCCATGGCTACACCTTC
TRBV10-3	TRBJ2-3	-	TRBD1	CASTGGTTDTQYF	TGTGCCTCAACAGGGGGGACCACAGATACGCAGTATTTT
TRBV9	TRBJ2-1	once	-	CASSVDGPPRNEQFF	TGTGCCAGCAGCGTAGACGGCCCACCAAGGAATGAGCAGTTCTTC
TRBV19	TRBJ2-3	-	TRBD2	CASSIWTSGRLTDTQYF	TGTGCCAGTAGTATCTGGACTAGCGGCCGCCTCACAGATACGCAGTATTTT
TRBV7-6	TRBJ2-2	-	-	CASSLASGGGGELFF	TGTGCCAGCAGCTTAGCCTCAGGGGGAGGCGGGGAGCTGTTTTTT
TRBV18	TRBJ1-1	-	-	CASSPWGAQEAFF	TGTGCCAGCTCACCGTGGGGGGCCCAGGAAGCTTTCTTT
TRBV5-1	TRBJ2-6	once	-	CASSLDSSISGANVLTF	TGCGCCAGCAGCTTGGACAGCAGCATCTCTGGGGCCAACGTCCTGACTTTC
TRBV2	TRBJ2-7	-	TRBD2	CASMMTSGFRYEQYF	TGTGCCAGCATGATGACTAGCGGGTTTAGGTACGAGCAGTACTTC
TRBV5-4	TRBJ1-6	-	TRBD1	CASGMDRGQWSPLHF	TGTGCCAGCGGCATGGACAGGGGTCAATGGTCACCCCTCCACTTT
TRBV15	TRBJ2-7	-	TRBD2	CATSNLLASGEYEQYF	TGTGCCACCAGCAACCTGCTGGCTAGCGGGGAGTACGAGCAGTACTTC
TRBV19	TRBJ2-6	-	-	CASMDRFSGANVLTF	TGTGCCAGTATGGATCGGTTCTCTGGGGCCAACGTCCTGACTTTC
TRBV19	TRBJ1-1	-	-	CASSIRGQGDYEAFF	TGTGCCAGTAGTATCCGGGGACAAGGGGATTATGAAGCTTTCTTT